The clone carrying this TCR beta chain was seen only once. These data come from a study of blood T cell repertoires in COVID-19. Germline V CDR1 and CDR2: LNHDA, SQIVND (reference sequence). V gave up 4 bases and J gave up 0 bases, with 7 bases separating them. The CDR3 runs to 14 residues. Participants were aged roughly 18 to 90 years, lived in 24 US areas, and enrolled virtually. Membership in each cohort depended on participant-reported clinical history. Sequencing was performed with immunoSEQ multiplex PCR; in TCRdb, only in-frame clones are kept and a portion is missing. The sample contains about 400,000 clones, roughly 88% of which appear only once.

This receptor was obtained from a woman in her thirties or forties with acute COVID-19. Sequences were obtained from PBMCs or T cells enriched from blood (not recorded which). The V and J genes are TRBV19 and TRBJ1-3; no reliable D call. CDR3 nucleotide sequence: TGTGCCAGTAGTACCCAGTTCTCTGGAAACACCATATATTTT. This encodes CASSTQFSGNTIYF.